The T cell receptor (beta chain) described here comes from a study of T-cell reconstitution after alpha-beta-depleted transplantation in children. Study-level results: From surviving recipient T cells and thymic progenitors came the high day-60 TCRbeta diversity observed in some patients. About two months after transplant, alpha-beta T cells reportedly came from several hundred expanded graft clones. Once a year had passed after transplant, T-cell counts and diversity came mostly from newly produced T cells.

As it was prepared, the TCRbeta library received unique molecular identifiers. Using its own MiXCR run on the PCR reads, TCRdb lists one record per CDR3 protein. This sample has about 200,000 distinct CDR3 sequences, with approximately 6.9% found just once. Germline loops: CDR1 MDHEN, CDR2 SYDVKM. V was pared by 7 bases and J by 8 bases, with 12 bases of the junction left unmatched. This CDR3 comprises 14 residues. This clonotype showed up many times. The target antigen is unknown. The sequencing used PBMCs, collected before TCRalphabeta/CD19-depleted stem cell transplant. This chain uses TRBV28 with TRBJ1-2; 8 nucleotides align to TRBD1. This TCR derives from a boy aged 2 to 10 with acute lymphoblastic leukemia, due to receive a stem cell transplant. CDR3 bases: TGTGCCAGCACCCTATCGGACAGGGTGATCGGCTACACCTTC. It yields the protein CASTLSDRVIGYTF.